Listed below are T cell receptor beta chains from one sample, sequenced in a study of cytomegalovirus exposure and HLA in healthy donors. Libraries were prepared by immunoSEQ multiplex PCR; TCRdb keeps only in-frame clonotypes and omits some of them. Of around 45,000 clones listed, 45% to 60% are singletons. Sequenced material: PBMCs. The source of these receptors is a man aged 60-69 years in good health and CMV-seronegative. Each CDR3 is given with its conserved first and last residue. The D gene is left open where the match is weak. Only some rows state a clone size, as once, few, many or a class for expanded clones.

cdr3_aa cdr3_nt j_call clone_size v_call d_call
CASSLVLPGNYGYTF TGTGCCAGCAGCTTAGTCTTACCGGGGAACTATGGCTACACCTTC TRBJ1-2 NA TRBV7-9 NA
CSVRRASEQYF TGCAGCGTTAGGCGGGCCTCCGAGCAGTACTTC TRBJ2-7 few TRBV29-1 NA
CASSPGTSAIRYEQYF TGTGCCAGTAGTCCCGGGACTTCAGCGATTAGGTACGAGCAGTACTTC TRBJ2-7 NA TRBV19 NA
CASSLIGGGGLSQPQHF TGTGCCAGCAGCTTAATCGGGGGGGGTGGTTTAAGTCAGCCCCAGCATTTT TRBJ1-5 NA TRBV7-6 NA
CASSPAGNTEAFF TGCGCCAGCAGCCCTGCAGGTAACACTGAAGCTTTCTTT TRBJ1-1 few TRBV5-1 NA
CASSLGSSSGHNEQFF TGTGCCAGCAGCTTGGGGAGCTCTAGCGGCCACAATGAGCAGTTCTTC TRBJ2-1 few TRBV5-4 TRBD2
CASSQTGTEKETQYF TGTGCCAGCAGCCAAACCGGGACAGAAAAAGAGACCCAGTACTTC TRBJ2-5 NA TRBV4-2 TRBD1
CASSLAAGRETQYF TGTGCCAGCAGCTTAGCGGCAGGGCGAGAGACCCAGTACTTC TRBJ2-5 NA TRBV7-8 NA
CAWSPSRGTDTQYF TGTGCCTGGAGTCCCAGCAGGGGCACAGATACGCAGTATTTT TRBJ2-3 NA TRBV30 NA
CASTAPGEEQPQHF TGTGCCAGCACCGCCCCCGGTGAGGAGCAGCCCCAGCATTTT TRBJ1-5 NA TRBV5-5 NA
CASSLDRGSPGRDSPLHF TGCGCCAGCAGCCTCGACAGGGGCTCCCCCGGACGGGATTCACCCCTCCACTTT TRBJ1-6 once TRBV4-1 TRBD1
CASSLAGATDTQYF TGCGCCAGCAGCTTGGCCGGTGCGACTGATACGCAGTATTTT TRBJ2-3 NA TRBV5-1 NA
CASSPGDDTQYF TGTGCCAGCAGCCCCGGAGACGATACGCAGTATTTT TRBJ2-3 NA TRBV7-6 NA
CASSSMTSNNEQFF TGTGCCAGCAGCTCCATGACAAGCAACAATGAGCAGTTCTTC TRBJ2-1 many TRBV5-6 NA
CASSRRGLGGYTF TGTGCCAGCAGCCGCAGGGGGCTCGGAGGCTACACCTTC TRBJ1-2 NA TRBV14 TRBD1
CASSAGTSGRGPRELFF TGTGCCAGCAGTGCAGGGACTAGCGGGAGAGGGCCCCGGGAGCTGTTTTTT TRBJ2-2 NA TRBV2 TRBD2
CASSTRTSGTGELFF TGTGCCAGCAGCACCAGGACTAGCGGGACCGGGGAGCTGTTTTTT TRBJ2-2 few TRBV7-9 TRBD2
CAWSVFGIAGGPGEREQYF TGTGCCTGGAGTGTATTCGGAATAGCGGGAGGGCCGGGGGAGAGGGAGCAGTACTTC TRBJ2-7 few TRBV30 TRBD2
CASRYGLAGSYEQYF TGCGCCAGCAGGTACGGACTAGCGGGCTCCTACGAGCAGTACTTC TRBJ2-7 NA TRBV10-2 TRBD2
CAWSSGSNQPQHF TGTGCCTGGAGTTCCGGTAGCAATCAGCCCCAGCATTTT TRBJ1-5 NA TRBV30 NA
CASSRTDVDTQYF TGCGCCAGCTCCAGGACAGACGTAGATACGCAGTATTTT TRBJ2-3 NA TRBV10-1 NA
CASSLAGDYGYTF TGTGCCAGCAGCCTCGCGGGGGACTATGGCTACACCTTC TRBJ1-2 few TRBV5-4 NA